Listed here are 19 T cell receptor beta chains from one sample, sequenced in a study of CD8+ T cells in alopecia areata. The sequencing template was cDNA reverse transcribed from extracted RNA. The method was immunoSEQ multiplex PCR; TCRdb's version includes in-frame clones alone and lacks a portion of them. The sample has 130,000 to 150,000 clones, around four fifths seen once. Noted treatment: oral pan-JAK inhibitor, 5-10 mg twice daily. Sequences were derived from CD8+ T cells sorted from blood, sampled at week 4, from a patient treated with tofacitinib. These receptors came from a human donor with alopecia areata.

The rearrangement joins TRBV6-5 to TRBJ2-7; 7 bases agree with TRBD1. Germline trimming cut 0 bases from V and 4 bases from J; bases unmatched to any gene: 3. CDR3 length: 14 residues. Looked up from germline, CDR1 is MNHEY and CDR2 is SVGAGI. The CDR3 nucleotides are TGTGCCAGCAGTTACTCGACAGGGTATTACGAGCAGTACTTC. This translates into CASSYSTGYYEQYF.

V is TRBV5-1 and J is TRBJ2-7; 14 bases are a match to TRBD2. The CDR3 has 15 residues. V lost 5 bases and J lost 5; bases outside the gene matches: 6. Per the germline V gene, CDR1 is SGHRS and CDR2 is YFSETQ. CDR3 bases: TGCGCCAGCAGTCGGACTAGCGGGGGGACTGACGAGCAGTACTTC. Translation gives CASSRTSGGTDEQYF.

V is TRBV7-9 and J is TRBJ2-2; 7 bases line up with TRBD1. CDR1 is SEHNR, CDR2 FQNEAQ, per germline (reference sequence). The V segment lost 4 bases and the J segment 9 bases; nucleotides outside the gene matches: 8. The CDR3 covers 14 residues. As DNA, the CDR3 is TGTGCCAGCAGCTCTCCGCAGGGGGTACGGGAGCTGTTTTTT. Encoded protein: CASSSPQGVRELFF.

This chain connects TRBV5-4 to TRBJ2-1; D uncertain. CDR3 size: 15 residues. Germline CDR1 SGHNT, CDR2 YYREEE (reference sequence). Trimming stripped 0 bases from V and 0 bases from J, with 7 bases between. CDR3 in DNA: TGTGCCAGCAGCTTGGGGCCCAGCTCCTACAATGAGCAGTTCTTC. Amino acid sequence: CASSLGPSSYNEQFF. The entire variable domain, with the rest obtained from reference TRBV5-4 and TRBJ2-1, is as follows: ETGVTQSPTHLIKTRGQQVTLRCSSQSGHNTVSWYQQALGQGPQFIFQYYREEENGRGNFPPRFSGLQFPNYSSELNVNALELDDSALYLCASSLGPSSYNEQFFGPGTRLTVL.

V is TRBV5-4 and J is TRBJ2-5; tentatively, D is TRBD2 (5 bases). This CDR3 is built from 14 residues. Per the germline V gene, CDR1 is SGHNT and CDR2 is YYREEE (reference sequence). V gave up 2 bases and J gave up 0 bases, with 8 bases separating them. Here the CDR3 DNA reads TGTGCCAGCAGCTTCGAGGGCTACCAAGAGACCCAGTACTTC. As protein: CASSFEGYQETQYF.

The chain joins TRBV4-1 to TRBJ2-7; 9 nucleotides match TRBD1. The CDR3 extends over 15 amino acids. Looked up from germline, CDR1 is MGHRA and CDR2 is YSYEKL. The J segment lost 2 bases and the V segment lost 4 bases, leaving 6 bases of the junction unmatched. CDR3 protein: CASSPGQGGTYEQYF. The CDR3 DNA reads as TGCGCCAGCAGCCCGGGACAGGGAGGGACCTACGAGCAGTACTTC.

The CDR3 DNA reads TGTGCCAGCGGGGGATTTGGGACTACTGGGGAGACCCAGTACTTC. It encodes CASGGFGTTGETQYF. The rearrangement links TRBV2 to TRBJ2-5, with 7 bases identical to TRBD2. V shed 8 bases and J 5 bases; nucleotides not matched to a gene: 14. Germline CDR1 reads SNHLY; CDR2 reads FYNNEI. The CDR3 has 15 amino acids.

As DNA, the CDR3 is TGTGCCAGCAGCCCTCGGGGTAGAATTCCGGATACGCAGTATTTT. Its protein is CASSPRGRIPDTQYF. The genes are TRBV13 and TRBJ2-3, with a tentative D call TRBD2 (5 bases). In germline, CDR1 is PRHDT, CDR2 FYEKMQ (reference sequence). V shed 5 bases and J shed 6 bases, with 18 bases lying between them. CDR3 length: 15 amino acids.

This rearrangement joins TRBV4-2 to TRBJ2-7; possible D gene TRBD2, 6 bases. This CDR3 region has 10 residues. CDR1 is LGHNA, CDR2 YNFKEQ, per germline. V lost 6 bases and J 7 bases, leaving 7 bases between the germline ends. In DNA, the CDR3 is TGTGCCAGCAGGGGGGGAGAGCAGTACTTC. Amino acid sequence: CASRGGEQYF.

The chain joins TRBV6-1 to TRBJ2-7; perhaps TRBD1 as D (6 bases). Germline values: CDR1 MNHNS, CDR2 SASEGT. The CDR3 sequence is 15 residues long. V lost 1 base, J lost 2 bases, and 12 bases lay in between. CDR3 DNA sequence: TGTGCCAGCAGTGAAGTTGGGGGACAAGCCTACGAGCAGTACTTC. Protein sequence: CASSEVGGQAYEQYF.

The chain carries TRBV7-6 and TRBJ2-7; the D is unclear. The CDR3 runs 11 residues. CDR1 and CDR2 (germline): SGHVS, FNYEAQ. V gave up 6 bases and J gave up 6 bases, with 9 bases separating them. CDR3: CASSSGGEQYF. The CDR3 DNA reads as TGTGCCAGCAGTAGTGGCGGCGAGCAGTACTTC.

The chain couples TRBV7-9 to TRBJ2-1; 9 positions agree with TRBD2. The CDR3 consists of 15 residues. The junction had 5 bases not matched to a gene; V was cut back by 5 bases and J by 3 bases. CDR1 SEHNR and CDR2 FQNEAQ come from the germline V gene (reference sequence). The CDR3 DNA follows: TGTGCCAGCAGCCACCGACTAGCGGTCTACAATGAGCAGTTCTTC. Encoded protein: CASSHRLAVYNEQFF.

The chain uses TRBV7-6 and TRBJ2-1; D is perhaps TRBD2 (5 bases). Germline V lookup: CDR1 SGHVS, CDR2 FNYEAQ. V dropped 5 bases and J dropped 5 bases, with 10 bases sitting between them. The length of the CDR3 is 13 residues. Here the CDR3 DNA reads TGTGCCAGCAGCGCTGGACTTAACAATGAGCAGTTCTTC. Translated: CASSAGLNNEQFF.

This clone was seen a few times. V is TRBV7-9 and J is TRBJ1-1, with D unclear. The CDR3 covers 13 residues. Per germline, CDR1 SEHNR and CDR2 FQNEAQ (reference sequence). The germline V and J ends were trimmed by 2 bases and 4 bases, with 8 bases remaining between them. The CDR3 DNA reads TGTGCCAGCAGCTTACTCCTCGCCACTGAAGCTTTCTTT. Its protein is CASSLLLATEAFF. Supplemented by reference TRBV7-9 and TRBJ1-1, the full variable domain reads DTGVSQNPRHKITKRGQNVTFRCDPISEHNRLYWYRQTLGQGPEFLTYFQNEAQLEKSRLLSDRFSAERPKGSFSTLEIQRTEQGDSAMYLCASSLLLATEAFFGQGTRLTVV.

The rearrangement links TRBV7-9 to TRBJ2-7, with D possibly TRBD1 on 6 matching bases. Trimming removed 5 bases from V and 2 bases from J, with 19 bases in between. This CDR3 spans 16 amino acids. In germline, CDR1 is SEHNR, CDR2 FQNEAQ (reference sequence). The DNA of the CDR3 is TGTGCCAGCAGCCCTTCCAGGGGCCCGAACCCCTACGAGCAGTACTTC. Translation: CASSPSRGPNPYEQYF.

The J gene is TRBJ2-5, the V gene TRBV30; weak D call: TRBD2 (5 bases). This CDR3 region has 12 residues. The V end was cut by 4 bases, the J end by 11 bases, with 17 bases between. Germline V gene data show CDR1 as GTSNPN and CDR2 as SVGIG (reference sequence). CDR3 protein: CAWTAYRGEQYF. The CDR3 DNA is TGTGCCTGGACAGCCTACCGGGGAGAGCAGTACTTC. The full variable domain, with the rest looked up from reference TRBV30 and TRBJ2-5, is SQTIHQWPATLVQPVGSPLSLECTVEGTSNPNLYWYRQAAGRGLQLLFYSVGIGQISSEVPQNLSASRPQDRQFILSSKKLLLSDSGFYLCAWTAYRGEQYFGPGTRLLVL.

V usage is TRBV10-3 and J usage is TRBJ2-2; D uncertain. V dropped 3 bases and J dropped 6 bases, with 5 bases sitting between them. The V gene's germline CDR1 is ENHRY and CDR2 SYGVKD. The CDR3 is 12 residues long. CDR3 protein: CAISDLAGELFF. The CDR3 DNA follows: TGTGCCATCAGTGACTTGGCCGGGGAGCTGTTTTTT.

The CDR3 here is CSVEDHGTELYGYTF. In nucleotides, the CDR3 is TGCAGCGTTGAAGATCACGGGACAGAACTCTATGGCTACACCTTC. This sequence joins TRBV29-1 and TRBJ1-2; 7 bases are shared with TRBD1. This CDR3 region has 15 residues. V shed 0 bases and J 4 bases; nucleotides not matched to a gene: 8. Per germline, CDR1 SQVTM and CDR2 ANQGSEA.

This chain uses TRBV25-1 with TRBJ2-2; TRBD1 aligns across 10 bases. This CDR3 has 17 amino acids. With V trimmed by 3 bases and J by 4 bases, 8 bases remained unmatched. Germline V CDR1 and CDR2: MGHDK, SYGVNS. The CDR3 nucleotides are TGTGCCAGCAGTGAGAGACGCCGGGACAGGGGCACCGGGGAGCTGTTTTTT. This gives the protein CASSERRRDRGTGELFF.